Following are 5 T cell receptor beta chains from one sample sequenced in a study of blood T cell repertoires in COVID-19. The data were produced by immunoSEQ multiplex PCR, yet TCRdb's version contains in-frame clones alone and is incomplete. The sample yields about 97,000 clones, about 88% seen once. The sequenced sample consisted of peripheral blood. Every receptor here comes from a man aged 50-59 years with active or convalescent COVID-19.

The chain recombines TRBV6-6 with TRBJ2-3; 7 bases are a match to TRBD1. J was trimmed by 0 bases and V by 9 bases; bases with no gene match: 6. Germline loops: CDR1 MNHNY, CDR2 SVGAGI (reference sequence). The CDR3 is 14 amino acids. This CDR3 is CASSRGQSTDTQYF. CDR3 nucleotides: TGTGCCAGTTCGAGGGGGCAGAGCACAGATACGCAGTATTTT.

The V gene is TRBV2, the J gene TRBJ2-7; 9 bases line up with TRBD1. CDR3 length: 12 residues. V trimming: 8 bases; J trimming: 5 bases; junction bases outside the gene matches: 4. Germline lookup yields CDR1 SNHLY and CDR2 FYNNEI. The CDR3 region is CASGDRADEQYF. The CDR3 bases are TGTGCCAGCGGGGACAGGGCGGACGAGCAGTACTTC.

The rearrangement links TRBV28 to TRBJ1-2, with a weak D call TRBD1 (5 bases). V lost 6 bases and J lost 4, with 15 bases in between. The CDR3 sequence is 14 residues long. Per germline, CDR1 MDHEN and CDR2 SYDVKM. CDR3 region: CASSLQVPSYGYTF. The CDR3 region has the DNA TGTGCCAGCAGCTTACAGGTACCCTCCTATGGCTACACCTTC.

The chain has TRBV2 and TRBJ2-1; 14 bases fit TRBD2. V shed 6 bases and J 4 bases; nucleotides not matched to a gene: 2. The length of the CDR3 is 15 residues. Germline V gives CDR1 SNHLY, CDR2 FYNNEI. The CDR3 DNA follows: TGTGCCAGCAGGCGACTAGCGGGGGGGTACAATGAGCAGTTCTTC. Translated, it gives CASRRLAGGYNEQFF.

The gene calls are TRBV19 and TRBJ1-5, with D hard to call. The CDR3 loop spans 15 amino acids. Germline CDR1 LNHDA, CDR2 SQIVND (reference sequence). V shed 0 bases and J shed 4 bases, with 10 bases lying between them. CDR3 protein: CASSIEGTRNQPQHF. CDR3 coding DNA: TGTGCCAGTAGTATAGAGGGTACGAGGAATCAGCCCCAGCATTTT.